Listed below are T cell receptor beta chains from one sample, sequenced in a study of identical twins. TCRdb re-derived calls from the 5' RACE reads in MiXCR, one entry per CDR3 protein. The profile shows roughly 250,000 distinct CDR3 sequences, 11% to 15% of them singletons. Material for sequencing was memory (CD45RO+) T cells sorted from blood. These receptors were obtained from a young woman in good health. Both conserved end residues are part of each CDR3. A D gene is named only where the DNA matches it firmly. Size values are once, few and many counts, or a class for expanded clones, and some rows have none.

clone_size | j_call | d_call | v_call | cdr3_aa | cdr3_nt
many | TRBJ2-1 | . | TRBV7-2 | CASSYTSAHEQFF | TGTGCCAGCAGCTATACTAGTGCTCATGAGCAGTTCTTC
. | TRBJ2-3 | . | TRBV12-3/TRBV12-4 | CASSFRIRGVVSSTDTQYF | TGTGCCAGCAGTTTTCGTATACGGGGAGTGGTTTCTAGCACAGATACGCAGTATTTT
few | TRBJ2-7 | . | TRBV5-6 | CASTRGASGYSYEQYF | TGTGCCAGCACGAGGGGGGCTAGCGGTTACTCCTACGAGCAGTACTTC
many | TRBJ2-1 | TRBD2 | TRBV10-1 | CASRSAGGNEQFF | TGCGCCAGCCGGTCGGCGGGAGGGAATGAGCAGTTCTTC
many | TRBJ1-6 | . | TRBV2 | CASSEAGGLYNSPLHF | TGTGCCAGCAGTGAAGCTGGGGGACTGTATAATTCACCCCTCCACTTT
. | TRBJ2-1 | TRBD2 | TRBV20-1 | CSARETSGSNNEQFF | TGCAGTGCTAGAGAAACTAGCGGGAGTAACAATGAGCAGTTCTTC
many | TRBJ2-3 | TRBD2 | TRBV20-1 | CSARLAGARFTDTQYF | TGCAGTGCTCGTCTCGCGGGAGCCCGGTTCACAGATACGCAGTATTTT
few | TRBJ2-2 | TRBD2 | TRBV3-1 | CASSQGVGAGGTGELFF | TGTGCCAGCAGCCAAGGGGTCGGAGCGGGGGGCACCGGGGAGCTGTTTTTT
. | TRBJ2-7 | . | TRBV18 | CASSAGQSSYEQYF | TGTGCCAGCTCGGCCGGACAGAGCTCCTACGAGCAGTACTTC
. | TRBJ1-1 | . | TRBV5-1 | CASSLVDLGTEAFF | TGCGCCAGCAGCTTGGTGGACCTGGGGACTGAAGCTTTCTTT
few | TRBJ2-2 | . | TRBV15 | CATSSGGSAGELFF | TGTGCCACCAGCAGCGGAGGGTCGGCCGGGGAGCTGTTTTTT
many | TRBJ2-1 | . | TRBV5-6 | CASSLEAGSSYNEQFF | TGTGCCAGCAGCTTGGAAGCCGGGAGCTCCTACAATGAGCAGTTCTTC
few | TRBJ2-1 | . | TRBV7-9 | CASSSGSGRGNYNEQFF | TGTGCCAGCAGCTCCGGATCGGGACGGGGGAACTACAATGAGCAGTTCTTC
. | TRBJ2-3 | . | TRBV20-1 | CSAEERGTDTQYF | TGCAGTGCCGAGGAGCGGGGCACAGATACGCAGTATTTT
. | TRBJ1-1 | TRBD1 | TRBV20-1 | CSAPRQGGWTEAFF | TGCAGTGCTCCCCGACAGGGAGGGTGGACTGAAGCTTTCTTT
few | TRBJ1-4 | . | TRBV5-6 | CASSSTGTINEKLFF | TGTGCCAGCAGTTCCACCGGGACGATTAATGAAAAACTGTTTTTT
few | TRBJ2-7 | . | TRBV3-1 | CASSPLPGTREAEQYF | TGTGCCAGCAGCCCGCTACCCGGGACGAGGGAGGCCGAGCAGTACTTC
. | TRBJ2-1 | . | TRBV14 | CASSPSGAVYNEQFF | TGTGCCAGCAGCCCCTCCGGGGCCGTGTACAATGAGCAGTTCTTC
. | TRBJ2-7 | . | TRBV6-1 | CASTLGARYEQYF | TGTGCCAGCACCCTGGGGGCGCGTTACGAGCAGTACTTC
. | TRBJ2-2 | . | TRBV20-1 | CSARGLYTGELFF | TGCAGTGCTAGAGGGCTCTACACCGGGGAGCTGTTTTTT
. | TRBJ2-5 | . | TRBV20-1 | CSADGGSRETQYF | TGCAGTGCCGACGGGGGCTCCAGGGAGACCCAGTACTTC
. | TRBJ2-7 | TRBD1 | TRBV18 | CASSPRGTGGYEQYF | TGTGCCAGCTCACCACGAGGGACAGGGGGCTACGAGCAGTACTTC
few | TRBJ2-7 | TRBD2 | TRBV4-2 | CASSRDPTSSDEQYF | TGTGCCAGCAGCCGAGACCCGACTAGCTCGGACGAGCAGTACTTC
many | TRBJ1-3 | . | TRBV3-1 | CASSHSYTIYF | TGTGCCAGCAGCCATTCTTACACCATATATTTT
. | TRBJ2-7 | . | TRBV4-3 | CASSQDYFGAREQYF | TGCGCCAGCAGCCAAGATTACTTCGGGGCCCGAGAGCAGTACTTC
few | TRBJ2-1 | . | TRBV10-2 | CASNRRELGDEQFF | TGCGCCAGCAACAGGAGGGAGTTGGGGGATGAGCAGTTCTTC
. | TRBJ1-1 | . | TRBV12-3/TRBV12-4 | CASSFFAGQAFF | TGTGCCAGCAGTTTCTTCGCAGGGCAAGCTTTCTTT
. | TRBJ1-1 | . | TRBV7-9 | CASGALGGTEAFF | TGTGCCAGCGGTGCTCTAGGGGGCACTGAAGCTTTCTTT
many | TRBJ1-2 | . | TRBV6-6 | CASRSNSYTF | TGTGCCAGCAGATCCAACAGCTACACCTTC
few | TRBJ2-3 | . | TRBV30 | CAWSAGPTDTQYF | TGTGCCTGGAGTGCCGGACCTACAGATACGCAGTATTTT
. | TRBJ1-2 | . | TRBV20-1 | CSARRGYGYTF | TGCAGTGCTAGAAGGGGATATGGCTACACCTTC
. | TRBJ2-1 | . | TRBV2 | CASGGRDRYNEQFF | TGTGCCAGCGGGGGGAGAGACAGATACAATGAGCAGTTCTTC
. | TRBJ2-2 | . | TRBV2 | CAGKNTGELFF | TGTGCCGGAAAGAACACCGGGGAGCTGTTTTTT
few | TRBJ2-3 | . | TRBV7-2 | CASSLEAEHTQYF | TGTGCCAGCAGCTTAGAGGCAGAACATACGCAGTATTTT
. | TRBJ1-1 | . | TRBV3-1 | CASSQPGRDTEAFF | TGTGCCAGCAGCCAACCCGGAAGGGACACTGAAGCTTTCTTT
. | TRBJ1-1 | . | TRBV29-1 | CSVDVPGLAEAFF | TGCAGCGTTGATGTGCCAGGGCTTGCTGAAGCTTTCTTT
few | TRBJ1-1 | . | TRBV20-1 | CSGTDLNTEAFF | TGCAGTGGGACAGACTTGAACACTGAAGCTTTCTTT
. | TRBJ2-7 | . | TRBV11-2 | CASSPDRHNHEQYF | TGTGCCAGCAGCCCCGACCGACATAACCACGAGCAGTACTTC
few | TRBJ2-4 | TRBD1 | TRBV6-4 | CASRGDEMTGGSLVQYF | TGTGCCAGCAGGGGGGATGAAATGACAGGGGGAAGTTTGGTTCAGTACTTC
. | TRBJ2-3 | . | TRBV9 | CASKPGVTIDTQYF | TGTGCCAGCAAACCGGGAGTCACCATAGATACGCAGTATTTT
. | TRBJ2-4 | . | TRBV20-1 | CSARDQGTGSKNIQYF | TGCAGTGCTAGAGATCAGGGAACAGGATCCAAAAACATTCAGTACTTC
. | TRBJ1-5 | . | TRBV6-1 | CASSKTGERQPQHF | TGTGCCAGCAGTAAGACGGGGGAGCGGCAGCCCCAGCATTTT
few | TRBJ2-4 | . | TRBV20-1 | CSALRGALGKNIQYF | TGCAGTGCCCTCCGGGGGGCTCTCGGCAAAAACATTCAGTACTTC
few | TRBJ2-7 | . | TRBV20-1 | CSARPLWEQYF | TGCAGTGCTAGACCGTTGTGGGAGCAGTACTTC
many | TRBJ2-3 | . | TRBV27 | CASSLGQRFTDTQYF | TGTGCCAGCAGTTTAGGGCAGCGTTTCACAGATACGCAGTATTTT
few | TRBJ2-3 | . | TRBV20-1 | CSARDRIRGSDTQYF | TGCAGTGCTAGAGATAGGATACGGGGGTCAGATACGCAGTATTTT
. | TRBJ2-7 | TRBD2 | TRBV9 | CASSGGRAHEQYF | TGTGCCAGCAGCGGCGGGAGGGCCCACGAGCAGTACTTC
. | TRBJ2-5 | . | TRBV21-1 | CASSKSLDQQETQYF | TGTGCCAGCAGCAAGTCCCTCGACCAACAAGAGACCCAGTACTTC
. | TRBJ2-1 | TRBD2 | TRBV6-1 | CASRPPPGLGLKWQFF | TGTGCCAGCAGACCTCCCCCGGGACTAGGTCTGAAATGGCAGTTCTTC
. | TRBJ2-7 | . | TRBV4-2 | CAMGSGPLGRIAYEQYF | TGTGCCATGGGCTCGGGTCCCCTCGGGCGGATAGCCTACGAGCAGTACTTC
many | TRBJ2-1 | . | TRBV7-2 | CASSLLLEEQFF | TGTGCCAGCAGCCTACTACTCGAGGAGCAGTTCTTC
many | TRBJ2-3 | . | TRBV20-1 | CSAPSGSTDTQYF | TGCAGTGCTCCGTCTGGCAGCACAGATACGCAGTATTTT
. | TRBJ2-2 | . | TRBV6-1 | CASSEGGYTGELFF | TGTGCCAGCAGTGAAGGGGGCTACACCGGGGAGCTGTTTTTT